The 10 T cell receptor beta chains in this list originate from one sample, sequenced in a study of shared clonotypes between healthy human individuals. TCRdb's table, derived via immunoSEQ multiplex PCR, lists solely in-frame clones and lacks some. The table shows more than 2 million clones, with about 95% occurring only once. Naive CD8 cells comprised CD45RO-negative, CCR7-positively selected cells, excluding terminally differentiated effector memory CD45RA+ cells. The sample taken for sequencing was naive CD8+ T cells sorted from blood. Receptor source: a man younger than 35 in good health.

The CDR3 DNA sequence: TGCAGCGTTGAAGATCTCGGCAGGGTGGCAACTAATGAAAAACTGTTTTTT. It translates to CSVEDLGRVATNEKLFF. V and J are TRBV29-1 and TRBJ1-4, with a weak D call TRBD1 (5 bases). Germline values: CDR1 SQVTM, CDR2 ANQGSEA. The CDR3 covers 17 residues. Trimming removed 0 bases from V and 0 bases from J, with 14 bases in between.

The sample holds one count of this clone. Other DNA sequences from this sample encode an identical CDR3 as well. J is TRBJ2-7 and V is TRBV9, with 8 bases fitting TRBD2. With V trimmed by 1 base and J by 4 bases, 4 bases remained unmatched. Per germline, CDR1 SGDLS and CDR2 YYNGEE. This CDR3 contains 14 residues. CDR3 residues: CASSVSLAAYEQYF. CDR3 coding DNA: TGTGCCAGCAGCGTATCACTAGCGGCATACGAGCAGTACTTC.

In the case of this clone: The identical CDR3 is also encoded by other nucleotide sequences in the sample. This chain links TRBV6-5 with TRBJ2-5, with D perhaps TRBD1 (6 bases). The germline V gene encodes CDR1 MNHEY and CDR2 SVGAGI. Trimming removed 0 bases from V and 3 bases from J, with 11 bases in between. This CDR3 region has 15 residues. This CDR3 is CASSYSNRAEETQYF. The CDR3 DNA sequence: TGTGCCAGCAGTTACTCGAACAGGGCAGAAGAGACCCAGTACTTC.

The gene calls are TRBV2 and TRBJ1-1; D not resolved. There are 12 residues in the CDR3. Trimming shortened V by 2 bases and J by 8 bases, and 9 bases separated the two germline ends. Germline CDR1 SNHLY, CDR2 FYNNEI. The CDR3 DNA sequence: TGTGCCAGCAGTGAATTCGGGGAAGAAGCTTTCTTT. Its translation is CASSEFGEEAFF. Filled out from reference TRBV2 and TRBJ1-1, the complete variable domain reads EPEVTQTPSHQVTQMGQEVILRCVPISNHLYFYWYRQILGQKVEFLVSFYNNEISEKSEIFDDQFSVERPDGSNFTLKIRSTKLEDSAMYFCASSEFGEEAFFGQGTRLTVV.

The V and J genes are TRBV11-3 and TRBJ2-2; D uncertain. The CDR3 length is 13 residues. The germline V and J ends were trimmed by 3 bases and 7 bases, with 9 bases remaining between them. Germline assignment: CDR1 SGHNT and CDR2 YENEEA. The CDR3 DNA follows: TGTGCCAGCAGCTTTGTTCTCGGCGGGGAGCTGTTTTTT. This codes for CASSFVLGGELFF.

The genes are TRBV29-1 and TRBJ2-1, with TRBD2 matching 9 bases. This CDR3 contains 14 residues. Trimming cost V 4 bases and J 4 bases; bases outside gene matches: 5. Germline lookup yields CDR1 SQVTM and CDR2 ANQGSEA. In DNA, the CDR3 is TGCAGCGTTGCGTCGACTAGCGGTTACAATGAGCAGTTCTTC. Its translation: CSVASTSGYNEQFF.

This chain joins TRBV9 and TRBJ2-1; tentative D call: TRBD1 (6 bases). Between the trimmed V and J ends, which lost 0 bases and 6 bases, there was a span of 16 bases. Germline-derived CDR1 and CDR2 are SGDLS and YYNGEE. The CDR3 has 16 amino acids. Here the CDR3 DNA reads TGTGCCAGCAGCGTAGCTGGGACACCACTCGGCAATGAGCAGTTCTTC. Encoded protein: CASSVAGTPLGNEQFF.

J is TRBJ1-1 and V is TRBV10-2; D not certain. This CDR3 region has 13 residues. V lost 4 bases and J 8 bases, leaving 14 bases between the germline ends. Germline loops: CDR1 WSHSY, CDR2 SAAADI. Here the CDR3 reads CASSVLYPGEAFF. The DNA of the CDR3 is TGCGCCAGCAGTGTTCTCTATCCTGGGGAAGCTTTCTTT.

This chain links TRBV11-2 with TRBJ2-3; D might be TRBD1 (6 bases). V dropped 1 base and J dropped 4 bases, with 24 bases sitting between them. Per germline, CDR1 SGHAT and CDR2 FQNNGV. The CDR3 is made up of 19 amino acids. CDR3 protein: CASSLVIAVGQGLPDTQYF. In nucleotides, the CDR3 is TGTGCCAGCAGCTTAGTTATCGCAGTAGGGCAGGGGCTCCCAGATACGCAGTATTTT.

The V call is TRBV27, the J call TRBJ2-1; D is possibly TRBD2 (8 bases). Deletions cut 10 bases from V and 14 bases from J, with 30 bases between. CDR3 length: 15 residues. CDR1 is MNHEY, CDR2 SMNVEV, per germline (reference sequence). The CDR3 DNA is TGTGCCACCCGAAGGATGTCGCGGGAGGACCAGGGGGAGTTCTTC. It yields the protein CATRRMSREDQGEFF.